This T cell receptor beta chain was recovered during a study of blood T cell repertoires in COVID-19 (dated by TCRdb to 2020 to 2021). For context, the study as a whole: Samples from collaborators originated in the United States, Italy and Spain and spanned both the acute and convalescent phases of COVID-19. The material from the prospective study consisted of cDNA or gDNA derived from T cells, B-cell-depleted T cells, or PBMCs. Subjects who had been exposed to COVID-19, were actively infected with it, or had recovered from it provided the deeply sampled blood TCRbeta repertoires that made up the dataset. A freely available public database, intended as a resource for researchers studying the immune response to SARS-CoV-2, is where the repertoires were released. The samples were drawn from two sources: the first 160 participants of the ongoing ImmuneRACE study, and about 1,300 subjects contributed by 6 global collaborators. A de-identified subject ID, COVID-19 status, age in years and sex were almost always included in the sample metadata. Where HLA class I and class II types were available, the types were taken from metadata supplied by the sample provider, not from assay-based typing.

The CDR3, from cysteine to phenylalanine, totals 15 residues. This entry keeps only the CDR3 DNA: 45 bases, framed from base 1. V was cut back by 3 bases and J by 3 bases, leaving a gap of 11 bases between them. Based on the germline V gene, the CDR1 and CDR2 sequences are MGHDK and SYGVNS. TCRbeta CDR3 regions were amplified from genomic DNA using the immunoSEQ Assay, a bias-controlled multiplex PCR. The paper's processing steps were these. Nucleated cell counts per sample were estimated from amplification of reference gene primers within the assay. To quantify the absolute abundance of each unique TCRbeta CDR3 rearrangement, sequence reads were collapsed and filtered. For each sample, productive Simpson clonality was calculated by taking the square root of Simpson's diversity index across productive rearrangements. The clones in this table, taken by TCRdb from immuneACCESS, are in-frame only. Not every clone is retained; where verified, under half of the shortfall comes from an unresolved V gene, and the cause of the rest is unknown. V and J calls and clone size come straight from that table; D and trimming were deduced from the DNA. For this sample there are hundreds of thousands of clones; almost 85% appear just once. Of the sample, just over 7% falls within the top ten clones.

Whole blood was collected in K2EDTA tubes by collaborating institutions according to the institutions' own protocols. Collaborator samples were shipped for TCRbeta analysis as frozen whole blood, isolated PBMCs, or DNA extracted from either sample type. With respect to this clone: Its antigen is not yet known. Per-base qualities were not stored, and no clone one base away is much larger.

The study at large found these results: The amount of clinical and demographic metadata varied by source and participant and was provided uncurated.

The rearrangement joined TRBV25-1 to TRBJ1-4; no D gene call is confident. The source of this sequence is a human donor in a cohort sampled during active COVID-19. Sequenced material: peripheral blood. In nucleotides, the sequence is TGTGCCAGCAGTGACGCTACAGAACCTAATGAAAAACTGTTTTTT. This sequence encodes CASSDATEPNEKLFF.